The rows below give T cell receptor beta chains drawn from one sample of a study of cytomegalovirus exposure and HLA in healthy donors. The method was immunoSEQ multiplex PCR; TCRdb's version includes in-frame clones alone and lacks a portion of them. The data contain about 140,000 clones, 60% to 85% of them seen just once; the ten biggest clones take up over 1.3%. The sample taken for sequencing was PBMCs. The receptors come from a woman in her thirties or forties in good health and CMV-seronegative. CDR3s include the opening cysteine and the closing phenylalanine or tryptophan. Fields, in order: CDR3 length, D gene, J gene, V gene, clone size, CDR3 protein, CDR3 DNA. D genes are given only for firm matches. The size field is filled for only some rows; it gives once, few, many or a size class.

17 TRBD2 TRBJ2-2 TRBV4-3 once CASSQWGGEANTGELFF TGCGCCAGCAGCCAGTGGGGGGGGGAGGCGAACACCGGGGAGCTGTTTTTT
11 TRBD1 TRBJ1-1 TRBV20-1 few CSATGVWEAFF TGCAGTGCCACAGGGGTCTGGGAAGCTTTCTTT
15 TRBD2 TRBJ2-3 TRBV6-1 few CASSGTSGGADTQYF TGTGCCAGCAGTGGGACTAGCGGGGGGGCGGATACGCAGTATTTT
17 TRBD1 TRBJ1-5 TRBV27 NA CASSPDRESWVNQPQHF TGTGCCAGCAGTCCGGACAGGGAGTCTTGGGTGAATCAGCCCCAGCATTTT
17 TRBD1 TRBJ1-1 TRBV12-5 NA CASGLYPGTGFEIEAFF TGTGCTAGTGGTTTGTATCCCGGGACAGGCTTTGAGATTGAAGCTTTCTTT
17 TRBD1 TRBJ2-7 TRBV9 NA CASSVAPRPGQGNEQYF TGTGCCAGCAGCGTAGCCCCCCGACCGGGACAGGGAAACGAGCAGTACTTC
11 NA TRBJ2-7 TRBV7-2 few CASTSSYEQYF TGTGCCAGCACCTCCTCCTACGAGCAGTACTTC
14 TRBD1 TRBJ2-7 TRBV13 NA CASLDRDRGYEQYF TGTGCCAGCCTCGACCGGGACAGGGGATACGAGCAGTACTTC
15 TRBD2 TRBJ2-5 TRBV5-4 NA CASSSTSGDKETQYF TGTGCCAGCAGCTCGACTAGCGGGGATAAAGAGACCCAGTACTTC
13 TRBD1 TRBJ2-7 TRBV27 NA CASLGQGFAEQYF TGTGCCAGCCTAGGACAGGGCTTTGCCGAGCAGTACTTC